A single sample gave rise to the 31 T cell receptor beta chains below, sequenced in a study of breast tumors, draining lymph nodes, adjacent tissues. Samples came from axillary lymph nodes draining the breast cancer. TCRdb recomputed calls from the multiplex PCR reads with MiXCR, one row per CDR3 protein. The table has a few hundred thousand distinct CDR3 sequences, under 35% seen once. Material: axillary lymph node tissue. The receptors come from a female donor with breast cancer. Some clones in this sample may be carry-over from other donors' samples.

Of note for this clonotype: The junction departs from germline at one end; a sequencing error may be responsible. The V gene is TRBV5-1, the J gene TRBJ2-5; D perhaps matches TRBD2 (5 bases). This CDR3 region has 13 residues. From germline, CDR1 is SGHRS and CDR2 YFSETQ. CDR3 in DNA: TGCGCCAGCAGCTTGGGCGGGCAAGGGACCCAGTACTTC. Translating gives CASSLGGQGTQYF.

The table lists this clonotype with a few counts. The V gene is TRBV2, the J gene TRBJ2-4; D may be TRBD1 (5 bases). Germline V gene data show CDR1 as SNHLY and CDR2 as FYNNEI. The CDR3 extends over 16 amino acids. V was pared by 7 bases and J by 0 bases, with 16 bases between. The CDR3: CASMPGRQLAKNIQYF. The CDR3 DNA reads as TGTGCCAGCATGCCCGGACGACAGTTAGCCAAAAACATTCAGTACTTC. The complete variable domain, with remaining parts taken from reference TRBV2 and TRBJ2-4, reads EPEVTQTPSHQVTQMGQEVILRCVPISNHLYFYWYRQILGQKVEFLVSFYNNEISEKSEIFDDQFSVERPDGSNFTLKIRSTKLEDSAMYFCASMPGRQLAKNIQYFGAGTRLSVL.

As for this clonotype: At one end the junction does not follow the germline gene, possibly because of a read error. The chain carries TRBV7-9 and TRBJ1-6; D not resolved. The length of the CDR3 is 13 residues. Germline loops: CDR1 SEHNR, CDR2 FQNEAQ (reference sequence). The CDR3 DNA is TGCGCCAGCAGATTGGTCACTGGCGGGCCCCTCCACTTT. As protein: CASRLVTGGPLHF.

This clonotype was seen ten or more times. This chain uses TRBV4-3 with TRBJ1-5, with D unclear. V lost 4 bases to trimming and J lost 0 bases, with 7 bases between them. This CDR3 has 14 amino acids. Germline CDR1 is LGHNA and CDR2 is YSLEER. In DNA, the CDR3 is TGCGCCAGCAGCCTCCATCCTAGCAATCAGCCCCAGCATTTT. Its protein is CASSLHPSNQPQHF.

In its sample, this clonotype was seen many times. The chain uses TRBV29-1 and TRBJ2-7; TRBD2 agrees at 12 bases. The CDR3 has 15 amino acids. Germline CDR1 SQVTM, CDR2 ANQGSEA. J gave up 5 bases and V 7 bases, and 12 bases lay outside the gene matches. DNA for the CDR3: TGCAGCGCTAGGACTAGCGGGATAAGGGAGGACGAGCAGTACTTC. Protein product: CSARTSGIREDEQYF.

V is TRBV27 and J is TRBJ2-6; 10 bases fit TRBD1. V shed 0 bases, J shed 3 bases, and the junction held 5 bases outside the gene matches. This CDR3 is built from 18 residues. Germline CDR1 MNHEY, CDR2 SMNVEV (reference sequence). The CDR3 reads CASSLSGTGVIGANVLTF. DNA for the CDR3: TGTGCCAGCAGTTTATCGGGGACAGGGGTAATTGGGGCCAACGTCCTGACTTTC.

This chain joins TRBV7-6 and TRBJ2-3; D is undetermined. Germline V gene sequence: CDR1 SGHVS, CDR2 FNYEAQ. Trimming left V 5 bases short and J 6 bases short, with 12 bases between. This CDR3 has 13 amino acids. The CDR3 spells CASSAGYGDTQYF. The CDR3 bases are TGTGCCAGCAGCGCCGGCTATGGGGATACGCAGTATTTT.

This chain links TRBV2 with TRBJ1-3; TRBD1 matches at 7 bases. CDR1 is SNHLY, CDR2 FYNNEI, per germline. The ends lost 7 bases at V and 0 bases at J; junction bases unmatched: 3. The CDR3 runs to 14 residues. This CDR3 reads CASTRDSSGNTIYF. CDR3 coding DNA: TGTGCCAGCACCAGGGACAGCTCTGGAAACACCATATATTTT. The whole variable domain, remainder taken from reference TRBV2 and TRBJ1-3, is EPEVTQTPSHQVTQMGQEVILRCVPISNHLYFYWYRQILGQKVEFLVSFYNNEISEKSEIFDDQFSVERPDGSNFTLKIRSTKLEDSAMYFCASTRDSSGNTIYFGEGSWLTVV.

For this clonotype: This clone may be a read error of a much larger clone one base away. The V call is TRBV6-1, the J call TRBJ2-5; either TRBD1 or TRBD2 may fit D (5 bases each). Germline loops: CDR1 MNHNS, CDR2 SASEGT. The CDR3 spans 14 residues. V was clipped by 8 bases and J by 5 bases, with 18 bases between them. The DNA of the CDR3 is TGTGCCAGCGGACCGGGACGAACTATGGAGACCCAGTACTTC. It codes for CASGPGRTMETQYF.

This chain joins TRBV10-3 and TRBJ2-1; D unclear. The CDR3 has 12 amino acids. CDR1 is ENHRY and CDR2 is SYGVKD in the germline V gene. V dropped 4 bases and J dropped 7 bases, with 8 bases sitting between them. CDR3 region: CAISATTNEQFF. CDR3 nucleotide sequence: TGTGCCATCAGTGCTACTACAAATGAGCAGTTCTTC.

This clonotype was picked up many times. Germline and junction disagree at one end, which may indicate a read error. The CDR3 region has the DNA TGTGCTAGCAGCCGAATTTCTCCAGGGGGCAATAACTATGGCTACACCTTC. The encoded protein is CASSRISPGGNNYGYTF. The V call is TRBV7-7, the J call TRBJ1-2; 8 positions match TRBD1. Germline V gene lookup returns CDR1 SSHAT and CDR2 FNYEAQ (reference sequence). This CDR3 has 17 amino acids.

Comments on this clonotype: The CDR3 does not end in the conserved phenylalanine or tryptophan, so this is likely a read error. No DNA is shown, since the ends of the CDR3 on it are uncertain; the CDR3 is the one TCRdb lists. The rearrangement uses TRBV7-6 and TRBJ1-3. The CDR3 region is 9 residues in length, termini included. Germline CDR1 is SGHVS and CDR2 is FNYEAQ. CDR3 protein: CASSYLGLA.

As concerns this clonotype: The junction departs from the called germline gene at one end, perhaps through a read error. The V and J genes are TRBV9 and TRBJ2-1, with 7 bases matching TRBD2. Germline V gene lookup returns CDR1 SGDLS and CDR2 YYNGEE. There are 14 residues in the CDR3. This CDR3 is CVSSRRGGENEQSF. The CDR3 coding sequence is TGTGTCAGCAGCCGTCGGGGAGGGGAAAATGAGCAGTCCTTC.

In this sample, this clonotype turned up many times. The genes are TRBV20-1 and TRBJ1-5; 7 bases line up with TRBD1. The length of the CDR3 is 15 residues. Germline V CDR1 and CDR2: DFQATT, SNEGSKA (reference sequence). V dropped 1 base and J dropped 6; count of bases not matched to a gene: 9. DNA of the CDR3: TGCAGTGCTAGAGTCAGGGGGAAAGGGGCTCAGCCCCAGCATTTT. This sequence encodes CSARVRGKGAQPQHF.

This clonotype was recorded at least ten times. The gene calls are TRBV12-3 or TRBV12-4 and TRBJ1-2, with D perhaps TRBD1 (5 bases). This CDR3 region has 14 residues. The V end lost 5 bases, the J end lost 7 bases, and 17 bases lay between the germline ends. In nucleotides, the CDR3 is TGTGCCAGCAGTCCGGGACGGACTCTGGGTGGCTACACCTTC. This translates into CASSPGRTLGGYTF.

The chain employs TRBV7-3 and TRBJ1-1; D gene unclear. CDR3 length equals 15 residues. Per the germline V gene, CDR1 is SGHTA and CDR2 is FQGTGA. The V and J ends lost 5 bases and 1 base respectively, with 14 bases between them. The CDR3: CASSPDPLGNTEAFF. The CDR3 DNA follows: TGTGCCAGCAGCCCCGACCCCCTCGGGAACACTGAAGCTTTCTTT.

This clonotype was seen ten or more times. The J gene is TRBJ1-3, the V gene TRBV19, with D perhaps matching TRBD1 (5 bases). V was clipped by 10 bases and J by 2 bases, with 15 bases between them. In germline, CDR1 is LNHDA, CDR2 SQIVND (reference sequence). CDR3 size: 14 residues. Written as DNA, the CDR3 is TGTGCCACCGGGGACCTAAAGGCTGGAAACACCATATATTTT. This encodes CATGDLKAGNTIYF.

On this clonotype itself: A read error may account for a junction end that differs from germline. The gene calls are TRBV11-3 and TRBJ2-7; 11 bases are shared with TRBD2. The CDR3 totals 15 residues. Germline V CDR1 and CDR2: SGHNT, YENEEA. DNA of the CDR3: TGTGCCAGCAGCTATCTAGGACTAGCGGGCTACGAGCAGTGCTTC. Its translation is CASSYLGLAGYEQCF. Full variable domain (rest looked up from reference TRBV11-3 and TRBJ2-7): EAGVVQSPRYKIIEKKQPVAFWCNPISGHNTLYWYLQNLGQGPELLIRYENEEAVDDSQLPKDRFSAERLKGVDSTLKIQPAELGDSAVYLCASSYLGLAGYEQCFGPGTRLTVT.

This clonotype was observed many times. The chain's CDR3 is CASSLAPGGQPQHF. For the CDR3, the DNA is TGTGCCAGCAGCTTGGCCCCTGGGGGGCAGCCCCAGCATTTT. V usage is TRBV5-6 and J usage is TRBJ1-5, with D maybe TRBD1 (5 bases). Germline lookup yields CDR1 SGHDT and CDR2 YYEEEE. The CDR3 is 14 residues long. Between the trimmed V and J ends, which lost 0 bases and 7 bases, there was a span of 11 bases.

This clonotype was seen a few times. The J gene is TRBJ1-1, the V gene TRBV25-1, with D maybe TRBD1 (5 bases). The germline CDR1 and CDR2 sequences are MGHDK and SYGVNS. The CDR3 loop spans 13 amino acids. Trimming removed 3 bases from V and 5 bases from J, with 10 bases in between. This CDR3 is CASSDWGWTEAFF. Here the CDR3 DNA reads TGTGCCAGCAGTGATTGGGGCTGGACTGAAGCTTTCTTT.

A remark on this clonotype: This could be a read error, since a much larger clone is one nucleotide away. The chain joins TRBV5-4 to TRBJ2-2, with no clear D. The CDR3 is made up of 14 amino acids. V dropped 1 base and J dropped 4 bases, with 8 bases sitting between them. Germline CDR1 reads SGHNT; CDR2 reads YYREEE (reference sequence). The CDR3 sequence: CASSLRAATGELFF. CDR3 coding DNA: TGTGCCAGCAGCTTGCGTGCAGCCACCGGGGAGCTGTTTTTT.

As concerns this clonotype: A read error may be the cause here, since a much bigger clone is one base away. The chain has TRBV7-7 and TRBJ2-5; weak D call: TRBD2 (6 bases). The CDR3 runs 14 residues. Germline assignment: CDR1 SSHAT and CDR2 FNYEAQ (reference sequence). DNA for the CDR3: TGTGCTGGCAGCCTACGGGACTTCCAAGAGACCCAGTACTTC. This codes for CAGSLRDFQETQYF. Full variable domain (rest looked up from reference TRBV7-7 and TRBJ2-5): GAGVSQSPRYKVTKRGQDVTLRCDPISSHATLYWYQQALGQGPEFLTYFNYEAQPDKSGLPSDRFSAERPEGSISTLTIQRTEQRDSAMYRCAGSLRDFQETQYFGPGTRLLVL.

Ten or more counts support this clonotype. The CDR3 loop is CASSLILTSRNNEQFF. The CDR3 nucleotides are TGTGCCAGCAGTCTCATCTTGACTAGCCGGAACAATGAGCAGTTCTTC. The rearrangement links TRBV12-3 or TRBV12-4 to TRBJ2-1; 7 nucleotides align to TRBD2. V lost 5 bases to trimming and J lost 5 bases; unmatched junction nucleotides: 12. This CDR3 has 16 residues.

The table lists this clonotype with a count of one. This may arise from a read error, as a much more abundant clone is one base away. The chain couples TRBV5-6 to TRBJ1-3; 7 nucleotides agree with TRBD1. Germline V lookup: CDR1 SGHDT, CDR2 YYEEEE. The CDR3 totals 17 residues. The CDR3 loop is CASSLVDREFSGNAIYF. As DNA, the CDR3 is TGTGCCAGCAGCTTGGTTGACAGGGAGTTCTCTGGAAACGCCATATATTTT.

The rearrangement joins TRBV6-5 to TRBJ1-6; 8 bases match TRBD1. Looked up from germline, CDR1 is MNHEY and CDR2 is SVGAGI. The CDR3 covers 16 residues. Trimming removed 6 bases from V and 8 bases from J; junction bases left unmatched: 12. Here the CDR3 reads CASRLQGGKEDSPLHF. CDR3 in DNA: TGTGCCAGCAGGCTACAGGGGGGCAAAGAGGATTCACCCCTCCACTTT.

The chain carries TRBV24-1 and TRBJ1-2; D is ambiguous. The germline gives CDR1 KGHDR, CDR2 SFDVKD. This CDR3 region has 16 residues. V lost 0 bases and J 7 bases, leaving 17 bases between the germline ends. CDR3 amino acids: CATSDLKPGGTGGYTF. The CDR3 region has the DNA TGTGCCACCAGTGATTTGAAGCCGGGCGGCACTGGTGGCTACACCTTC.

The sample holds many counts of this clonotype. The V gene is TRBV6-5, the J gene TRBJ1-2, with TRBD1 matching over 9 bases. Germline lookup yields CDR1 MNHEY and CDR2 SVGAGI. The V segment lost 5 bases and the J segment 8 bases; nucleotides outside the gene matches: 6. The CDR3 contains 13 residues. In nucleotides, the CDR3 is TGTGCCAGCAGTCGGACAGGGGAACAGGGCTACACCTTC. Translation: CASSRTGEQGYTF.

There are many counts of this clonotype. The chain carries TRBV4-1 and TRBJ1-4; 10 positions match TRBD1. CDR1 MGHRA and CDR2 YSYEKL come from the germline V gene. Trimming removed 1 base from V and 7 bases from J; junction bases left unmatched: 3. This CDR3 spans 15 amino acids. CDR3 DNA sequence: TGCGCCAGCAGCCAAGTAGGGACAGGGGTTGAAAAACTGTTTTTT. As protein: CASSQVGTGVEKLFF.

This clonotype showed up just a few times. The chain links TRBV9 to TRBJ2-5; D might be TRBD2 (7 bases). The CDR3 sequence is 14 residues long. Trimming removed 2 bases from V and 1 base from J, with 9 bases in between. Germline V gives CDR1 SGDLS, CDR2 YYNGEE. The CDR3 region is CASSVGGLQETQYF. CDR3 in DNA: TGTGCCAGCAGCGTGGGGGGGCTCCAAGAGACCCAGTACTTC.

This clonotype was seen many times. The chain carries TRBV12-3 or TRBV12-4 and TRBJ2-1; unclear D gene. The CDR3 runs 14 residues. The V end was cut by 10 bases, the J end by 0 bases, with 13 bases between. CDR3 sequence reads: CATRRSSSYNEQFF. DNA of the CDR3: TGTGCCACCCGACGGAGTAGCTCCTACAATGAGCAGTTCTTC.

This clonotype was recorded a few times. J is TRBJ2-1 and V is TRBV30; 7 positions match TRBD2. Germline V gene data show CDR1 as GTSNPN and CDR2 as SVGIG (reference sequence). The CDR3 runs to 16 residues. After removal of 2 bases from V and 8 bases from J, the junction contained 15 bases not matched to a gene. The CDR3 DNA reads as TGTGCCTGGAGTAACCGAGGAGCGGGAAAGTTTCATGAGCAGTTCTTC. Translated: CAWSNRGAGKFHEQFF.